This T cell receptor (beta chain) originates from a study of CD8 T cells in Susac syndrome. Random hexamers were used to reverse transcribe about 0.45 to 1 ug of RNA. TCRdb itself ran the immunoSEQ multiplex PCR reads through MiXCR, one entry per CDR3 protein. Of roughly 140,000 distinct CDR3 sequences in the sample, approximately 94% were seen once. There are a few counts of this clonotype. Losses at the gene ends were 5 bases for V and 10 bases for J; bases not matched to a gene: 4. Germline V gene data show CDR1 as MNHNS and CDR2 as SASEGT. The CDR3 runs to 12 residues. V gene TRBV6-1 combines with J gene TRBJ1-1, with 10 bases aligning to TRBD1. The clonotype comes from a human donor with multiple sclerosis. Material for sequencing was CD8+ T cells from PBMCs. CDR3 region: CASSSGTGVAFF. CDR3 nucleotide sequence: TGTGCCAGCAGTTCCGGGACAGGGGTAGCTTTCTTT.